This T cell receptor beta chain was recorded in a study of cytomegalovirus exposure and HLA in healthy donors. Across the study: Genetic ancestry analysis placed approximately 80% of the 410 or so donors that were genotyped in the Caucasian-associated cluster.

This CDR3 comprises 16 residues. Trimming stripped 3 bases from V and 2 bases from J, with 11 bases between. Germline loops: CDR1 MRHNA, CDR2 SNTAGT. Broader study findings: The later analysis indicated that the majority of CMV-associated TCR beta chains appeared HLA-restricted.

In regard to this clone: Its antigen remains unidentified.

PCR primers comprised 60 Vbeta and 13 Jbeta primers. Clones were read by immunoSEQ multiplex PCR, and TCRdb kept only the in-frame ones, dropping some. The sample consists of some 79,000 clones, 78% of them appearing once. Sequences were obtained from PBMCs. This chain uses TRBV6-4 with TRBJ2-6, with D tentatively TRBD1 (5 bases). The receptor was derived from a male donor in good health and CMV-seropositive. CDR3 amino acids: CASSESAGTGANVLTF. Here the CDR3 DNA reads TGTGCCAGCAGTGAATCTGCAGGGACTGGGGCCAACGTCCTGACTTTC.